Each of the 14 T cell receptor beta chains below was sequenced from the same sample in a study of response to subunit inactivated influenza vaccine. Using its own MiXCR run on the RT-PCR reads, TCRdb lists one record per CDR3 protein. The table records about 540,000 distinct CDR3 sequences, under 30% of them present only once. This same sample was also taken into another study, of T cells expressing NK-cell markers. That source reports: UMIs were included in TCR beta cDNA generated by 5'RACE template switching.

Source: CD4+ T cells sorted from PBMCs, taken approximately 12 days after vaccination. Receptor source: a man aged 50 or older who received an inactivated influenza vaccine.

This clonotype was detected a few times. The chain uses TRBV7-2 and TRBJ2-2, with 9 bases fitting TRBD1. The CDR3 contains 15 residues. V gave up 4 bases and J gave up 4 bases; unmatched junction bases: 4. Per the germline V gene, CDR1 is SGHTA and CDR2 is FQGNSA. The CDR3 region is CASSWGQGVTGELFF. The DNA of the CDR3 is TGTGCCAGCAGCTGGGGACAGGGAGTCACCGGGGAGCTGTTTTTT.

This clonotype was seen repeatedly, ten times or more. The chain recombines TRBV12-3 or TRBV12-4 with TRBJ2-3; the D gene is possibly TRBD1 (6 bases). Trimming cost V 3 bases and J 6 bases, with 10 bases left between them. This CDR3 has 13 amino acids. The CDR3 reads CASSFLRGDTQYF. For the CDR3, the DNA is TGTGCCAGCAGTTTCCTGAGGGGGGATACGCAGTATTTT.

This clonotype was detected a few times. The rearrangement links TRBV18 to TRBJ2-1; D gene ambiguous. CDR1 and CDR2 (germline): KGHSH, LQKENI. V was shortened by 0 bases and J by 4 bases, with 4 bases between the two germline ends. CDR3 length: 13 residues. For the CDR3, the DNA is TGTGCCAGCTCACCACCCGTATACAATGAGCAGTTCTTC. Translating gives CASSPPVYNEQFF.

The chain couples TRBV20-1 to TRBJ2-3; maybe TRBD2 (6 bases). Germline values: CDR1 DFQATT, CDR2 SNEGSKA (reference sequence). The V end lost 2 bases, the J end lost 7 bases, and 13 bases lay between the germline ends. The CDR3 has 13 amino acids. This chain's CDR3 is CSARRDFTYTQYF. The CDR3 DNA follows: TGCAGTGCTAGAAGGGACTTCACTTATACGCAGTATTTT.

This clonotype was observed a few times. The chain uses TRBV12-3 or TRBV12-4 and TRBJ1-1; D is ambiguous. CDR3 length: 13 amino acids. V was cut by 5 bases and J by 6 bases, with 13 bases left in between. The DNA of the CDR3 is TGTGCCAGCAGTCTACTCGGGCGACCTGAAGCTTTCTTT. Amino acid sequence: CASSLLGRPEAFF.

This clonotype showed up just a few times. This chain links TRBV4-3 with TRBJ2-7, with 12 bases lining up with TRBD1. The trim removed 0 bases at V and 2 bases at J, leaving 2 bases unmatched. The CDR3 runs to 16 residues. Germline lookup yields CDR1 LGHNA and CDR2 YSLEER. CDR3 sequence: CASSQDRDRGPYEQYF. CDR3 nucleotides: TGCGCCAGCAGCCAAGATCGGGACAGGGGGCCCTACGAGCAGTACTTC.

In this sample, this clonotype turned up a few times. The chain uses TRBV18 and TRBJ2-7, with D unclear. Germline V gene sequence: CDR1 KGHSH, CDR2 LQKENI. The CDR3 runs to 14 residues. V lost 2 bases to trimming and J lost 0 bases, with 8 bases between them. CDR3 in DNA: TGTGCCAGCTCACCAGGAAGATACTCCTACGAGCAGTACTTC. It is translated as CASSPGRYSYEQYF.

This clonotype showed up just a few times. The CDR3 loop is CASSLFRSGHRSSGANVLTF. CDR3 bases: TGTGCCAGCAGCTTATTCAGAAGTGGACATCGGAGCTCTGGGGCCAACGTCCTGACTTTC. The rearrangement links TRBV11-2 to TRBJ2-6, with D maybe TRBD1 (5 bases). Trimming cost V 2 bases and J 0 bases, with 20 bases left between them. The germline V gene has CDR1 SGHAT and CDR2 FQNNGV. This CDR3 comprises 20 residues. Full variable domain (missing parts from reference TRBV11-2 and TRBJ2-6): EAGVAQSPRYKIIEKRQSVAFWCNPISGHATLYWYQQILGQGPKLLIQFQNNGVVDDSQLPKDRFSAERLKGVDSTLKIQPAKLEDSAVYLCASSLFRSGHRSSGANVLTFGAGSRLTVL.

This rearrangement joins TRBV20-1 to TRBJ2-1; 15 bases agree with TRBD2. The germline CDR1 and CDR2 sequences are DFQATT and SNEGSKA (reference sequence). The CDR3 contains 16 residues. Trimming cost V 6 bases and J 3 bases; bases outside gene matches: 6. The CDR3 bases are TGCAGTGCGGGACTAGCGGGGGGAAACCTCTACAATGAGCAGTTCTTC. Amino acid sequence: CSAGLAGGNLYNEQFF.

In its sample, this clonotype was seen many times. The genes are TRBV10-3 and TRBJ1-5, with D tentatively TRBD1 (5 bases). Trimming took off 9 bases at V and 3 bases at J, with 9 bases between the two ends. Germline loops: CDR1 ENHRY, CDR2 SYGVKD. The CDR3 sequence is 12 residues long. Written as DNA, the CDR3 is TGTGCCATTGGGGACTCCAATCAGCCCCAGCATTTT. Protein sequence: CAIGDSNQPQHF.

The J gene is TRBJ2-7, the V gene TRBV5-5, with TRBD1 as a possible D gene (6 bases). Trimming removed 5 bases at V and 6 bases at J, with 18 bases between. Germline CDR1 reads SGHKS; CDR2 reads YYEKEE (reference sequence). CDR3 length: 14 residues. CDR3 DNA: TGTGCCAGCAGTTACAGGGTCGGGATTGGCGAGCAGTACTTC. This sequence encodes CASSYRVGIGEQYF.

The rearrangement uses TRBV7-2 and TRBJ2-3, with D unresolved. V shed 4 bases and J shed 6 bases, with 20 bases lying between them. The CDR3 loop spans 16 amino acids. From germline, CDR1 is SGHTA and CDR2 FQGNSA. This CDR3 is CASSSSSQAERDTQYF. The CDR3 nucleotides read TGTGCCAGCAGCTCGAGCTCCCAGGCCGAAAGGGATACGCAGTATTTT.

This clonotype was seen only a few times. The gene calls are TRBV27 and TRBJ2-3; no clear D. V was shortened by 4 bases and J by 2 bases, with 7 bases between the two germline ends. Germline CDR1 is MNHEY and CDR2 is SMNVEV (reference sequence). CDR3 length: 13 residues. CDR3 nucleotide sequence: TGTGCCAGCAGTTCCCTAAACACAGATACGCAGTATTTT. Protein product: CASSSLNTDTQYF.

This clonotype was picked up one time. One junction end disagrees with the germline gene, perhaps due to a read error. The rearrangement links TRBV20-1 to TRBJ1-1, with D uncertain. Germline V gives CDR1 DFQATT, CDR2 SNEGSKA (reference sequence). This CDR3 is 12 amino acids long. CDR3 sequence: CSANKLGTEDFF. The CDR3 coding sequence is TGCAGTGCTAACAAATTGGGAACTGAAGATTTCTTT.